This passage covers 18 T cell receptor beta chains from one sample sequenced in a study of T cells after yellow fever vaccination. A single record per CDR3 protein comes from TCRdb applying MiXCR to the 5' RACE reads. In the table there are about 630,000 distinct CDR3 sequences, over 9% of which are singletons. The sequenced sample was PBMCs, obtained on the day of the yellow fever booster vaccination. The receptors come from a man younger than 40 who received the YFV17D yellow fever vaccine.

As concerns this clonotype: An end of the junction does not agree with germline; a read error may underlie this. The V gene is TRBV20-1, the J gene TRBJ2-2, with unresolved D. CDR3 length: 16 residues. In germline, CDR1 is DFQATT, CDR2 SNEGSKA (reference sequence). CDR3 loop: CSARFRAGANTGELFF. The DNA for the CDR3 is TGCAGCGCTAGATTTAGAGCAGGCGCGAACACCGGGGAGCTGTTTTTT.

This clonotype was detected a few times. The chain links TRBV7-8 to TRBJ1-6; 11 bases line up with TRBD1. The trim removed 1 base at V and 12 bases at J, leaving 5 bases unmatched. The length of the CDR3 is 15 residues. Germline assignment: CDR1 SGHVS and CDR2 FQNEAQ. The CDR3 region is CASSLVGTGGGPLHF. CDR3 nucleotides: TGTGCCAGCAGCTTAGTAGGGACAGGGGGTGGACCCCTCCACTTT.

This clonotype has a count of ten or more. The V call is TRBV29-1, the J call TRBJ2-6; the D is unclear. The CDR3 is made up of 15 amino acids. V was pared by 4 bases and J by 0 bases, with 10 bases between. The germline V gene has CDR1 SQVTM and CDR2 ANQGSEA. Here the CDR3 reads CSVGELNSGANVLTF. CDR3 in DNA: TGCAGCGTTGGAGAGCTAAACTCTGGGGCCAACGTCCTGACTTTC.

The V and J genes are TRBV12-3 or TRBV12-4 and TRBJ1-1; TRBD1 matches at 7 bases. With V trimmed by 6 bases and J by 0 bases, 4 bases remained unmatched. The CDR3 covers 14 residues. The CDR3 sequence: CASSNRGLNTEAFF. The CDR3 DNA reads TGTGCCAGCAGCAACAGGGGATTGAACACTGAAGCTTTCTTT.

This clonotype was seen a handful of times. The genes are TRBV20-1 and TRBJ2-2, with TRBD2 matching 12 bases. Losses at the gene ends were 6 bases for V and 6 bases for J; bases not matched to a gene: 5. The CDR3 is 14 residues long. From germline, CDR1 is DFQATT and CDR2 SNEGSKA (reference sequence). The CDR3 DNA is TGCAGTGCGGAAACTAGCGGGAGGTCCGGGGAGCTGTTTTTT. It translates to CSAETSGRSGELFF.

Points on this clonotype: Without the conserved terminal phenylalanine or tryptophan, this CDR3 likely stems from a read error. This chain connects TRBV3-1 to TRBJ2-5; D unclear. The CDR3 contains 14 residues. V gave up 2 bases and J gave up 1 base, with 8 bases separating them. Germline CDR1 LGHDT, CDR2 YNNKEL (reference sequence). This chain's CDR3 is CASSQSWTQETQYL. CDR3 bases: TGTGCCAGCAGCCAATCCTGGACCCAAGAGACCCAGTACTTG.

The V gene is TRBV4-2, the J gene TRBJ2-6; D call uncertain. The CDR3 covers 19 residues. The germline CDR1 and CDR2 sequences are LGHNA and YNFKEQ. V shed 4 bases and J shed 0 bases, with 19 bases lying between them. The DNA of the CDR3 is TGTGCCAGCAGCCCAGCTCCCCAGGCTATCTACTCTGGGGCCAACGTCCTGACTTTC. It translates to CASSPAPQAIYSGANVLTF.

In this sample, this clonotype turned up a few times. The rearrangement uses TRBV5-1 and TRBJ1-1; maybe TRBD1 (6 bases). V lost 0 bases and J lost 10, with 13 bases in between. The CDR3 extends over 13 amino acids. Germline V gene sequence: CDR1 SGHRS, CDR2 YFSETQ. The DNA for the CDR3 is TGCGCCAGCAGCTTGGACAGGGCCGGGGTAGCTTTCTTT. This translates into CASSLDRAGVAFF. Combining the CDR3 with reference TRBV5-1 and TRBJ1-1 gives the whole variable domain KAGVTQTPRYLIKTRGQQVTLSCSPISGHRSVSWYQQTPGQGLQFLFEYFSETQRNKGNFPGRFSGRQFSNSRSEMNVSTLELGDSALYLCASSLDRAGVAFFGQGTRLTVV.

This clonotype has only a few counts. The gene calls are TRBV15 and TRBJ2-1, with TRBD2 matching over 15 bases. This CDR3 contains 18 residues. V shed 2 bases and J 7 bases; nucleotides not matched to a gene: 9. From germline, CDR1 is LNHNV and CDR2 YYDKDF (reference sequence). The CDR3 nucleotides are TGTGCCACCAGCAGATCTAGGACTAGCGGGAGGGTTGCAAATGAGCAGTTCTTC. It codes for CATSRSRTSGRVANEQFF.

J is TRBJ1-3 and V is TRBV6-1, with TRBD1 as a possible D gene (6 bases). CDR1 is MNHNS, CDR2 SASEGT, per germline. V lost 10 bases and J lost 3, with 13 bases in between. This CDR3 spans 13 amino acids. CDR3 coding DNA: TGTGCCACCACAGGGAACAGTGGAAACACCATATATTTT. It is translated as CATTGNSGNTIYF.

V gene TRBV5-1 combines with J gene TRBJ2-3; D not resolved. With 7 bases removed from V and 3 bases from J, the gap between germline ends came to 15 bases. Per germline, CDR1 SGHRS and CDR2 YFSETQ. CDR3 length: 14 residues. The CDR3 region has the DNA TGCGCCAGCGCACTCCCTGGCGGAACAGATACGCAGTATTTT. It codes for CASALPGGTDTQYF.

The rearrangement uses TRBV7-9 and TRBJ1-1, with D possibly matching TRBD1 (5 bases). The CDR3 consists of 11 residues. Germline V CDR1 and CDR2: SEHNR, FQNEAQ (reference sequence). Trimming pared 5 bases from V and 11 bases from J, leaving 12 bases between. For the CDR3, the DNA is TGTGCCAGCAGCGCTGGGACGCGGGCTTTCTTT. Translation gives CASSAGTRAFF.

This clonotype was counted only a few times. The V call is TRBV4-3, the J call TRBJ2-5; possibly TRBD1 for D (5 bases). CDR1 is LGHNA, CDR2 YSLEER, per germline. V lost 1 base, J lost 5 bases, and 11 bases lay in between. The CDR3 is 14 amino acids. This CDR3 reads CASSQGQFEETQYF. The CDR3 DNA follows: TGCGCCAGCAGCCAAGGACAGTTCGAGGAGACCCAGTACTTC.

The sample holds a few counts of this clonotype. CDR3 nucleotides: TGTGCCAGCAGTTTCAGAAGGGGAGAGACCCAGTACTTC. This codes for CASSFRRGETQYF. The rearrangement links TRBV28 to TRBJ2-5; perhaps TRBD1 as D (5 bases). V was pared by 3 bases and J by 4 bases, with 9 bases between. CDR1 is MDHEN and CDR2 is SYDVKM in the germline V gene. The CDR3 length is 13 residues.

The rearrangement joins TRBV7-9 to TRBJ2-5, with 11 nucleotides matching TRBD2. CDR3 length: 14 amino acids. Germline V gene sequence: CDR1 SEHNR, CDR2 FQNEAQ (reference sequence). V dropped 7 bases and J dropped 6; count of bases not matched to a gene: 7. CDR3 in DNA: TGTGCCAGCACAGTTACTAGCGGGAGCCAGACCCAGTACTTC. Its translation: CASTVTSGSQTQYF.

The table lists this clonotype with a few counts. DNA of the CDR3: TGTGCCAGCAGAGGTCCGGGACAGGGTTACGAGCAGTACTTC. It codes for CASRGPGQGYEQYF. The chain joins TRBV28 to TRBJ2-7; 9 bases are shared with TRBD1. Germline assignment: CDR1 MDHEN and CDR2 SYDVKM. This CDR3 is built from 14 residues. With V trimmed by 6 bases and J by 4 bases, 7 bases remained unmatched.

The chain combines TRBV12-3 or TRBV12-4 with TRBJ1-1, with unresolved D. The CDR3 sequence is 12 residues long. V was trimmed by 7 bases and J by 1 base, leaving 7 bases between them. The chain's CDR3 is CASTRGNTEAFF. CDR3 DNA sequence: TGTGCCAGCACTCGGGGGAACACTGAAGCTTTCTTT.

This clonotype showed up just a few times. The chain employs TRBV5-1 and TRBJ1-1; D unresolved. This CDR3 spans 12 amino acids. Looked up from germline, CDR1 is SGHRS and CDR2 is YFSETQ. Trimming left V 0 bases short and J 9 bases short, with 9 bases between. The CDR3, as DNA: TGCGCCAGCAGCTTGGGACGCTCCCAAGCTTTCTTT. This codes for CASSLGRSQAFF.